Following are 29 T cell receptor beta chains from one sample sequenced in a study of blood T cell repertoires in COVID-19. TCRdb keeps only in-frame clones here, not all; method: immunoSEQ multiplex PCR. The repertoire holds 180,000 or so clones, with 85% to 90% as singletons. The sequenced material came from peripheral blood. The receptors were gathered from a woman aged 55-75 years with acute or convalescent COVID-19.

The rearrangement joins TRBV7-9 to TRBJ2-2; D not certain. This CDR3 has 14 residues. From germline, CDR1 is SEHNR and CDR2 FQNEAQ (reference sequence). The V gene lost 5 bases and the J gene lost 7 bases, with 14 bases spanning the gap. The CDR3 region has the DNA TGTGCCAGCAGCCCGGTTGGAGTGGTCGGGGAGCTGTTTTTT. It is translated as CASSPVGVVGELFF.

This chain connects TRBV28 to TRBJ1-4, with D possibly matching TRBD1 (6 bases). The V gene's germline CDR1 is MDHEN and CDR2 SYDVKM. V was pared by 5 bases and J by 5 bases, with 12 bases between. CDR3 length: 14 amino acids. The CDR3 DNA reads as TGTGCCAGCAGTCCTTTTCAGGGGAATGAAAAACTGTTTTTT. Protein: CASSPFQGNEKLFF. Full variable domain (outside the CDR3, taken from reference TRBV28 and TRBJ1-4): DVKVTQSSRYLVKRTGEKVFLECVQDMDHENMFWYRQDPGLGLRLIYFSYDVKMKEKGDIPEGYSVSREKKERFSLILESASTNQTSMYLCASSPFQGNEKLFFGSGTQLSVL.

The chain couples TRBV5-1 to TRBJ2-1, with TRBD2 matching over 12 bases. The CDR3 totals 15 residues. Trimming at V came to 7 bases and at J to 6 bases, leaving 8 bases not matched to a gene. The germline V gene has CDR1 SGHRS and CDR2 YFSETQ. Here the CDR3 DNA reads TGCGCCAGCTCGACTAGCGGGGGAGTTGGCAATGAGCAGTTCTTC. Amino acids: CASSTSGGVGNEQFF.

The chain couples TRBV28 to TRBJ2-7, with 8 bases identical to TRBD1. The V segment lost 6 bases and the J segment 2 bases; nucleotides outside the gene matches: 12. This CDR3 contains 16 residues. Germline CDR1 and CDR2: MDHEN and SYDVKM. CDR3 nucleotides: TGTGCCAGCAGCGCCTCTAGAGGACAGGGAGCCTACGAGCAGTACTTC. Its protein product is CASSASRGQGAYEQYF.

CDR3 region: CASSLDRRHGYTF. In nucleotides, the CDR3 is TGTGCCAGCAGCTTGGACAGGAGGCATGGCTACACCTTC. The chain has TRBV7-9 and TRBJ1-2; TRBD1 matches at 7 bases. V lost 3 bases to trimming and J lost 6 bases; unmatched junction nucleotides: 4. The CDR3 is 13 amino acids. From germline, CDR1 is SEHNR and CDR2 FQNEAQ (reference sequence).

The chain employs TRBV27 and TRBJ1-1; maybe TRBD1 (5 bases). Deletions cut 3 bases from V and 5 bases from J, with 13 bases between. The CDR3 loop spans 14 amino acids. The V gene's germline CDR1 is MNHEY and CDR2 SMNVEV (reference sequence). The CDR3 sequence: CASSFGGMITEAFF. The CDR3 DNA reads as TGTGCCAGCAGTTTCGGGGGAATGATTACTGAAGCTTTCTTT.

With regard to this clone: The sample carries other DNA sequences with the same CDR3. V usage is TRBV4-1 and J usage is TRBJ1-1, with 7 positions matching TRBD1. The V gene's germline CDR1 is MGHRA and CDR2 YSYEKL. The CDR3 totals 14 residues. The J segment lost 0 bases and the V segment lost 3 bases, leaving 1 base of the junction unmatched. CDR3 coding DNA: TGCGCCAGCAGCCAGGGACAGCTGAACACTGAAGCTTTCTTT. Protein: CASSQGQLNTEAFF.

The CDR3: CASSVGGTSYNEQFF. The CDR3 DNA sequence: TGTGCCAGCAGCGTAGGAGGGACTAGCTACAATGAGCAGTTCTTC. J is TRBJ2-1 and V is TRBV9; TRBD2 agrees at 8 bases. The CDR3 has 15 amino acids. Germline lookup yields CDR1 SGDLS and CDR2 YYNGEE. With 0 bases clipped from V and 3 bases from J, the junction kept 2 bases outside the gene matches.

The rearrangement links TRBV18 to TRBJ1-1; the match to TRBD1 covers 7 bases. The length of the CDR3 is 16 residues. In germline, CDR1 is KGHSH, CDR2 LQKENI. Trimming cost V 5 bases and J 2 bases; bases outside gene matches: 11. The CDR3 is CASSARTGPSNTEAFF. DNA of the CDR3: TGTGCCAGCTCAGCCCGGACAGGCCCGTCCAACACTGAAGCTTTCTTT.

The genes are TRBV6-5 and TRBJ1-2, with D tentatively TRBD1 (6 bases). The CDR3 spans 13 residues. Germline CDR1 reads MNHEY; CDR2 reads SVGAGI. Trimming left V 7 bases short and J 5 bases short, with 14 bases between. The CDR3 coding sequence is TGTGCCAGCAACCTCGGACAGACATATGGCTACACCTTC. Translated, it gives CASNLGQTYGYTF.

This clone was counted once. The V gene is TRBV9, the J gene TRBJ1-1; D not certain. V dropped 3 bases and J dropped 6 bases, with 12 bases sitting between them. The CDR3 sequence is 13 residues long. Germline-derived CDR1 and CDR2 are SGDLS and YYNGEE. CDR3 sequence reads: CASSGGHFAEAFF. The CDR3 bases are TGTGCCAGCAGCGGCGGGCACTTCGCTGAAGCTTTCTTT.

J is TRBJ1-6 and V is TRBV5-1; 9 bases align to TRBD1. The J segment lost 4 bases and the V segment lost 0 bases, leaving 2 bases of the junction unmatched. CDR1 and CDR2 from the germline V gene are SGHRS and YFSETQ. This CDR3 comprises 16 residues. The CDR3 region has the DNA TGCGCCAGCAGCTTGGGGGACAGGGATTATAATTCACCCCTCCACTTT. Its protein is CASSLGDRDYNSPLHF.

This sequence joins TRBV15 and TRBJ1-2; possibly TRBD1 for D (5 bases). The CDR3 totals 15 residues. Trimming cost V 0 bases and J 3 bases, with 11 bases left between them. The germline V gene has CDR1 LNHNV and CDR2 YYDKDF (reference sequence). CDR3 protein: CATSRDQGTYYGYTF. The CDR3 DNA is TGTGCCACCAGCAGAGATCAGGGCACTTACTATGGCTACACCTTC.

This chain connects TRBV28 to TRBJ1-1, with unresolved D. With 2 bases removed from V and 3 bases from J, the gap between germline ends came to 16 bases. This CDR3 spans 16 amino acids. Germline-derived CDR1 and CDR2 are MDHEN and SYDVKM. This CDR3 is CASSLGRWRRDTEAFF. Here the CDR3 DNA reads TGTGCCAGCAGTTTAGGAAGGTGGCGGAGGGACACTGAAGCTTTCTTT.

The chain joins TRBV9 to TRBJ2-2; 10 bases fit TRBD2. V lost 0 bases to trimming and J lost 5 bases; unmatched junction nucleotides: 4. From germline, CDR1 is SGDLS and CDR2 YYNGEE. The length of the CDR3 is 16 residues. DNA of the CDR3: TGTGCCAGCAGCGTAGTGGCTAGCGGGGGAACCGGGGAGCTGTTTTTT. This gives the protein CASSVVASGGTGELFF.

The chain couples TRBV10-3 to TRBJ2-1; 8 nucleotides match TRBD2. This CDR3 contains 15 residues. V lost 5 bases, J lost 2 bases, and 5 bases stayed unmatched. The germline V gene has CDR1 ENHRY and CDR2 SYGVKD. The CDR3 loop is CAISLSGSTYNEQFF. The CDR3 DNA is TGTGCCATCAGTCTCAGCGGGAGCACCTACAATGAGCAGTTCTTC.

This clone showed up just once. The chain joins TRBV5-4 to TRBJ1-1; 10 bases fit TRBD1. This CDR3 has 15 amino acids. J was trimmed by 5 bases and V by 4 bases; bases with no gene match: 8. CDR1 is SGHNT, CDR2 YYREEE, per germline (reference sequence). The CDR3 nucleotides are TGTGCCAGCAGCGCCCCCGGACAGGGGGGGACTGAAGCTTTCTTT. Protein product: CASSAPGQGGTEAFF.

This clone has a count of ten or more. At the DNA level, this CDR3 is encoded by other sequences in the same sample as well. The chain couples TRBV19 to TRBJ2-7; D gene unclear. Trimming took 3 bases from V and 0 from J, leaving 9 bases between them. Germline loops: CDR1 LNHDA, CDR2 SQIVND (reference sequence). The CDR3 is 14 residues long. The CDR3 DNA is TGTGCCAGTAGTATTGCCGGAGACTCCTACGAGCAGTACTTC. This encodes CASSIAGDSYEQYF.

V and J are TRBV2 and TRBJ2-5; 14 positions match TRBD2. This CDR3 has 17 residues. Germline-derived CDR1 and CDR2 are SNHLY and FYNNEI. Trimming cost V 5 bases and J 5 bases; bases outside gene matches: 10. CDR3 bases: TGTGCCAGCAGTTCTAGGACTAGCGGGAGGTCTAGGGAGACCCAGTACTTC. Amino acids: CASSSRTSGRSRETQYF.

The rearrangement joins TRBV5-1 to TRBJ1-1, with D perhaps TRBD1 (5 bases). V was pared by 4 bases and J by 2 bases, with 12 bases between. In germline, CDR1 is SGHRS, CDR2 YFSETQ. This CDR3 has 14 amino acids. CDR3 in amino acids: CASSPTGDNTEAFF. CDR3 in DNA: TGCGCCAGCAGCCCCACAGGAGACAACACTGAAGCTTTCTTT.

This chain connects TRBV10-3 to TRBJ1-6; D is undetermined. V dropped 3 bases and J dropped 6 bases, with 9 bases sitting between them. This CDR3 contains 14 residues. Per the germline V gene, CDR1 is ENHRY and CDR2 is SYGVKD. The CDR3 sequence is CAISDRNSNSPLHF. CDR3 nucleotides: TGTGCCATCAGTGACAGAAATTCTAATTCACCCCTCCACTTT.

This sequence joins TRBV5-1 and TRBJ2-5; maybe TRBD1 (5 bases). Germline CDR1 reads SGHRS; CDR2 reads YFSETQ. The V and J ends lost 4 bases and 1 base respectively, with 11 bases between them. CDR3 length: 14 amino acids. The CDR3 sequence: CASSHQGVQETQYF. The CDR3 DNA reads TGCGCCAGCAGCCACCAGGGTGTCCAAGAGACCCAGTACTTC.

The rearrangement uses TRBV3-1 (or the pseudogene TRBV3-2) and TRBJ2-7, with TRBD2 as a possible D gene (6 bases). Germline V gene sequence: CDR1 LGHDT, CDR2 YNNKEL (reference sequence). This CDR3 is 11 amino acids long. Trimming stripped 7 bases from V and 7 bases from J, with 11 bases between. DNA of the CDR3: TGTGCCAGCACCCATCGGGGGGAGCAGTACTTC. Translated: CASTHRGEQYF.

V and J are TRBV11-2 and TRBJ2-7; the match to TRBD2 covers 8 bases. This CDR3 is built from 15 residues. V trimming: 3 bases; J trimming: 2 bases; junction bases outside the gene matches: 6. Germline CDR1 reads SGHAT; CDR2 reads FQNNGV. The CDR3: CASSLPLAGPYEQYF. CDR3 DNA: TGTGCCAGCAGCTTGCCTCTAGCGGGTCCCTACGAGCAGTACTTC.

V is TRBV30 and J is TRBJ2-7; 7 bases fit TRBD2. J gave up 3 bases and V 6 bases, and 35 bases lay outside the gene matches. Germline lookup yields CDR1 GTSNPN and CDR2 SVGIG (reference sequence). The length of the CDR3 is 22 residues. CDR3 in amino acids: CACTRGLTGLSAGVRTVYEQYF. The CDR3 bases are TGTGCCTGCACGAGAGGCCTGACGGGCCTATCGGCGGGAGTAAGAACGGTCTACGAGCAGTACTTC.

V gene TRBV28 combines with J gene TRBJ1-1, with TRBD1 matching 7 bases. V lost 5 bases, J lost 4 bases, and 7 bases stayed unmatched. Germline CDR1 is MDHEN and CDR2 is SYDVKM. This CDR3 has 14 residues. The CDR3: CASSPHRGFTEAFF. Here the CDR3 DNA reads TGTGCCAGCAGTCCCCACAGGGGATTCACTGAAGCTTTCTTT.

This CDR3 is CASSFSGRRDTQYF. CDR3 coding DNA: TGTGCCAGCAGTTTTAGCGGGAGGAGAGATACGCAGTATTTT. The genes are TRBV7-6 and TRBJ2-3; 10 bases line up with TRBD2. Trimming cost V 6 bases and J 5 bases; bases outside gene matches: 5. The length of the CDR3 is 14 residues. Germline V gene lookup returns CDR1 SGHVS and CDR2 FNYEAQ.

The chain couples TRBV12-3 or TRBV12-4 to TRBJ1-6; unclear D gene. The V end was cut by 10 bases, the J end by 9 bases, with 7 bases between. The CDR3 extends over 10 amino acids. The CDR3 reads CATISSPLHF. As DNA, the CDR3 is TGTGCCACCATCAGTTCACCCCTCCACTTT.

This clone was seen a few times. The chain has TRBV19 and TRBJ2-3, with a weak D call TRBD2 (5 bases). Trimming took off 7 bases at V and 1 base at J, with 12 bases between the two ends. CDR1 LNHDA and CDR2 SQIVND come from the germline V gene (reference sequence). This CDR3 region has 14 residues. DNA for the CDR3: TGTGCCAGTACCCCACTAGACGGCACAGATACGCAGTATTTT. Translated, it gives CASTPLDGTDTQYF. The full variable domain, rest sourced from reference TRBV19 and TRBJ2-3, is DGGITQSPKYLFRKEGQNVTLSCEQNLNHDAMYWYRQDPGQGLRLIYYSQIVNDFQKGDIAEGYSVSREKKESFPLTVTSAQKNPTAFYLCASTPLDGTDTQYFGPGTRLTVL.